A selection of T cell receptor beta chains follows, all from one sample in a study of blood T cell repertoires in COVID-19. The data were produced by immunoSEQ multiplex PCR, yet TCRdb's version contains in-frame clones alone and is incomplete. In the table there are under 110,000 clones, 70% to 75% of which are singletons. What was sequenced was peripheral blood. These TCRs come from a human donor with acute or convalescent COVID-19. The donor label of this sample is uncertain. Each CDR3 is given with its conserved first and last residue. A D gene is named only where the DNA matches it firmly. Clone size is not always given. Where it is, it says once, few, many or a class for expanded clones.

clone size,D gene,J gene,CDR3 length,V gene,CDR3 protein,CDR3 DNA
NA,NA,TRBJ1-4,15,TRBV15,CATSGWTAFNEKLFF,TGTGCCACCAGCGGCTGGACAGCGTTTAATGAAAAACTGTTTTTT
NA,TRBD1,TRBJ1-1,15,TRBV29-1,CSVKPGQGAYTEAFF,TGCAGCGTAAAGCCGGGACAGGGGGCGTACACTGAAGCTTTCTTT
NA,NA,TRBJ2-5,13,TRBV28,CASSLSGRETQYF,TGTGCCAGCAGTTTATCAGGAAGGGAGACCCAGTACTTC
NA,TRBD1,TRBJ1-6,18,TRBV4-2,CASSQDVIGGQGNSPLHF,TGTGCCAGCAGCCAAGATGTAATAGGGGGACAGGGGAATTCACCCCTCCACTTT
NA,TRBD1,TRBJ2-5,16,TRBV6-5,CASSYFRGQGQETQYF,TGTGCCAGCAGTTACTTCAGAGGACAGGGGCAAGAGACCCAGTACTTC
few,TRBD1,TRBJ1-4,16,TRBV7-8,CASSLALWTGIEKLFF,TGTGCCAGCAGCTTAGCCCTCTGGACAGGGATAGAAAAACTGTTTTTT
few,NA,TRBJ1-5,13,TRBV27,CASSFSRNQPQHF,TGTGCCAGCAGTTTCTCCAGAAATCAGCCCCAGCATTTT
NA,TRBD1,TRBJ2-3,18,TRBV5-1,CASSFDRGNRPSTDTQYF,TGCGCCAGCAGCTTCGACAGGGGGAATCGACCTAGCACAGATACGCAGTATTTT
NA,NA,TRBJ1-4,12,TRBV28,CASTGNNEKLFF,TGTGCCAGCACGGGAAATAATGAAAAACTGTTTTTT
few,TRBD1,TRBJ2-1,14,TRBV4-1,CASSQWGTGNEQFF,TGCGCCAGCAGCCAATGGGGGACAGGGAATGAGCAGTTCTTC
NA,TRBD1,TRBJ1-4,16,TRBV28,CASSQTGVAQNEKLFF,TGTGCCAGCAGCCAGACAGGGGTCGCTCAGAATGAAAAACTGTTTTTT
once,NA,TRBJ2-7,11,TRBV2,CASKQGHEQYF,TGTGCCAGCAAACAGGGCCACGAGCAGTACTTC
NA,NA,TRBJ1-1,14,TRBV4-1,CASSQDRVNTEAFF,TGCGCCAGCAGCCAAGATCGAGTGAACACTGAAGCTTTCTTT
NA,TRBD2,TRBJ2-7,14,TRBV28,CAIVPLAGTYEQYF,TGTGCCATCGTACCTCTAGCGGGGACCTACGAGCAGTACTTC
once,NA,TRBJ2-7,16,TRBV3-1/TRBV3-2,CASSQYTAGRPYEQYF,TGTGCCAGCAGCCAATATACTGCAGGGCGTCCCTACGAGCAGTACTTC